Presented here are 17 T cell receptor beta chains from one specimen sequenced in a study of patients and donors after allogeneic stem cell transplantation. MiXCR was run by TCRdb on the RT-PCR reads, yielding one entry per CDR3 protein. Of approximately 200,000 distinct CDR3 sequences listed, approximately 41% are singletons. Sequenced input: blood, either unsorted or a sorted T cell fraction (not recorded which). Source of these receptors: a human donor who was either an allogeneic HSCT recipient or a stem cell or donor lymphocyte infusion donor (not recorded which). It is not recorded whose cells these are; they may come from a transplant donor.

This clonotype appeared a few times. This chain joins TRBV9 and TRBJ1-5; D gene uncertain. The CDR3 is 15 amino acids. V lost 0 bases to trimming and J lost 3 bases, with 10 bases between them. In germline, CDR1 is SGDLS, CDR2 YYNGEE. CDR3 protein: CASSVGGGLNQPQHF. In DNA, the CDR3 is TGTGCCAGCAGCGTAGGCGGTGGGCTCAATCAGCCCCAGCATTTT.

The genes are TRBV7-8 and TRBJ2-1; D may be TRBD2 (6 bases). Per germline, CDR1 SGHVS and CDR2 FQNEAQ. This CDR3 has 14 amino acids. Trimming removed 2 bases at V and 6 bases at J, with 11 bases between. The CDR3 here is CASSLTGATNEQFF. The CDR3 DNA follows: TGTGCCAGCAGCTTAACGGGAGCAACCAATGAGCAGTTCTTC. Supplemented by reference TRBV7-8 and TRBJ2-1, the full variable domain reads GAGVSQSPRYKVAKRGQDVALRCDPISGHVSLFWYQQALGQGPEFLTYFQNEAQLDKSGLPSDRFFAERPEGSVSTLKIQRTQQEDSAVYLCASSLTGATNEQFFGPGTRLTVL.

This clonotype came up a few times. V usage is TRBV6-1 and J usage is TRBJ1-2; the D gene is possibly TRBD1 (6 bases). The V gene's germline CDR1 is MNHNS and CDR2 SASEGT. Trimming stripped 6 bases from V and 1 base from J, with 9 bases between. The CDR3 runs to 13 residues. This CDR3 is CASRDSFNYGYTF. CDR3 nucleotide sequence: TGTGCCAGCAGGGACAGCTTTAACTATGGCTACACCTTC.

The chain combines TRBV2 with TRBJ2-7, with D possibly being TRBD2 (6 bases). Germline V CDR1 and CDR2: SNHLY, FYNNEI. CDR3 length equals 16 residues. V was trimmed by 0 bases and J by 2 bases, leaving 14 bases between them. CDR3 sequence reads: CASSEAGGLETYEQYF. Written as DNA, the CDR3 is TGTGCCAGCAGTGAAGCTGGGGGACTTGAAACCTACGAGCAGTACTTC.

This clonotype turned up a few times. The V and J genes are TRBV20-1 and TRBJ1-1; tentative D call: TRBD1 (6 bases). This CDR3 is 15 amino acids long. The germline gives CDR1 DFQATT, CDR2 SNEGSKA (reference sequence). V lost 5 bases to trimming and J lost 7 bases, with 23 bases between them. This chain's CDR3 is CSAPPPTGHVGEAFF. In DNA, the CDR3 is TGCAGTGCTCCCCCGCCGACAGGACATGTCGGTGAAGCTTTCTTT.

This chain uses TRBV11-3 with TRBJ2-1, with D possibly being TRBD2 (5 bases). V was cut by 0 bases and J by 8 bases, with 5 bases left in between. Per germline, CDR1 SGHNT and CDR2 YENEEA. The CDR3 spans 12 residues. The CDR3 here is CASSLERDEQFF. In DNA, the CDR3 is TGTGCCAGCAGCTTAGAGCGGGATGAGCAGTTCTTC.

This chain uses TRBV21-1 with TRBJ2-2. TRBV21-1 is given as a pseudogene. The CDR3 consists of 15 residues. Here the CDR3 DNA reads TGTGCCAGCAGCAAGAGATGGGCGAACACCGGGGAGCTGTTTTTT. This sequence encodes CASSKRWANTGELFF.

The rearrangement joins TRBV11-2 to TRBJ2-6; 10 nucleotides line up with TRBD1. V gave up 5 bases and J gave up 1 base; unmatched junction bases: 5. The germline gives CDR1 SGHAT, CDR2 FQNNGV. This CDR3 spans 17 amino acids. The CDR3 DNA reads TGTGCCAGCAGCAAGGGACAGGGGAGATCTGGGGCCAACGTCCTGACTTTC. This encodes CASSKGQGRSGANVLTF.

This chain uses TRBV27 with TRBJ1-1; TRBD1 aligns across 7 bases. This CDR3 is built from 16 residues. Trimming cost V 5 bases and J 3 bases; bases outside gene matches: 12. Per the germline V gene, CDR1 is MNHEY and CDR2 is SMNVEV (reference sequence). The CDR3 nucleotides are TGTGCCAGCAGTGAAGGACAGGCCGGGATTTACACTGAAGCTTTCTTT. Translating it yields CASSEGQAGIYTEAFF.

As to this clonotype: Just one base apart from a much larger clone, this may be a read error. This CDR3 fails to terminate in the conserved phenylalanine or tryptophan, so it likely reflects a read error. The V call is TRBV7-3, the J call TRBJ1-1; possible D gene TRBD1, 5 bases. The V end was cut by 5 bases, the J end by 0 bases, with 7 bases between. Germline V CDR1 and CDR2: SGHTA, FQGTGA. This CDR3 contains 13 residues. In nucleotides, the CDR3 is TGTGCCAGCAGCCCGACAGTGAACACTGAAGCTTTCTTG. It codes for CASSPTVNTEAFL.

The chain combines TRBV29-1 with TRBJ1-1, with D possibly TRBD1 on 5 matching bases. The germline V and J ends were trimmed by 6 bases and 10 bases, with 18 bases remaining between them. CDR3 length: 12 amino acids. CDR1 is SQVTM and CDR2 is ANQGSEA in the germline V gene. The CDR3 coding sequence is TGCAGCGTCCCCAGGGTATTGGTAGGAGCTTTCTTT. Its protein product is CSVPRVLVGAFF.

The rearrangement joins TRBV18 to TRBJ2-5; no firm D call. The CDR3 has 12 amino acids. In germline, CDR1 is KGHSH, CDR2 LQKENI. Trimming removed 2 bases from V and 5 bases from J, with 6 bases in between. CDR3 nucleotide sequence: TGTGCCAGCTCACCAGGGTATGAGACCCAGTACTTC. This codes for CASSPGYETQYF.

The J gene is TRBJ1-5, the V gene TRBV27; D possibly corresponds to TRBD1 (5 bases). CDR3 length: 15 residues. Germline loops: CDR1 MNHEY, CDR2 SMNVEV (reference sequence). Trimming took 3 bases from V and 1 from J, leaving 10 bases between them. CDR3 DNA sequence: TGTGCCAGCAGTTTGAGGGGTGCGAGCAATCAGCCCCAGCATTTT. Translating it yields CASSLRGASNQPQHF.

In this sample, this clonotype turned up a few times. CDR3 coding DNA: TGTGCCATCAGTGGGGGCCAAGTTCAGCCCCAGCATTTT. It yields the protein CAISGGQVQPQHF. The V gene is TRBV10-3, the J gene TRBJ1-5; TRBD1 might be the D (5 bases). Germline CDR1 is ENHRY and CDR2 is SYGVKD. The V end lost 4 bases, the J end lost 6 bases, and 10 bases lay between the germline ends. The CDR3 extends over 13 amino acids.

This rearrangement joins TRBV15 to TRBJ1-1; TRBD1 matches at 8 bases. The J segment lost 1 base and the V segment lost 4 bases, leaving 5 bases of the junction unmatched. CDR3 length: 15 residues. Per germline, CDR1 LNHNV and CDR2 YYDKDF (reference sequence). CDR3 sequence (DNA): TGTGCCACCAGCACCACCGGGACAGGGAACACTGAAGCTTTCTTT. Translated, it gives CATSTTGTGNTEAFF.

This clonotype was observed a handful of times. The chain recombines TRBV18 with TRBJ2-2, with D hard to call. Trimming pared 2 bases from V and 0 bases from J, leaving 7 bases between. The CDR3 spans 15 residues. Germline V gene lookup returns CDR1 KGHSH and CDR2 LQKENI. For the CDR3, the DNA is TGTGCCAGCTCACCAGGAAGGTCGAACACCGGGGAGCTGTTTTTT. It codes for CASSPGRSNTGELFF.

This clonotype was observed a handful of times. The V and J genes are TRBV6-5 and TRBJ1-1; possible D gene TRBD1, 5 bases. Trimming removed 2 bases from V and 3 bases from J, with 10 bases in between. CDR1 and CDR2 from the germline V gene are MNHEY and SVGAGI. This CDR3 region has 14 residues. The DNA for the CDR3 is TGTGCCAGCAGTTACGGGGGTTTCGACACTGAAGCTTTCTTT. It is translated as CASSYGGFDTEAFF.